The clone carrying this T cell receptor beta chain has a single count. The antigen is unknown. These data originate in a study of response to subunit inactivated influenza vaccine. From the RT-PCR reads, TCRdb called clonotypes with MiXCR, one entry per CDR3 protein. The sample holds about 780,000 distinct CDR3 sequences, around 18% seen once. Findings and caveats of the study: Every seasonal influenza vaccination brings in few new T cells, the authors suggested.

Trimming pared 2 bases from V and 3 bases from J, leaving 10 bases between. CDR3 length: 15 amino acids. CDR1 LGHNT and CDR2 FRNRAP come from the germline V gene. This TCR was sampled from a man aged 50-60 years who received an inactivated influenza vaccine. Sequencing was performed on PBMCs from blood, taken roughly 5 days after vaccination. The chain links TRBV12-5 to TRBJ2-2; D unclear. Here the CDR3 DNA reads TGTGCTAGTGGTTTGTCTTGGCTTTACACCGGGGAGCTGTTTTTT. Protein sequence: CASGLSWLYTGELFF. Using reference TRBV12-5 and TRBJ2-2 for the parts outside the CDR3, the full variable domain is DARVTQTPRHKVTEMGQEVTMRCQPILGHNTVFWYRQTMMQGLELLAYFRNRAPLDDSGMPKDRFSAEMPDATLATLKIQPSEPRDSAVYFCASGLSWLYTGELFFGEGSRLTVL.